This TCR beta chain was obtained from a study of T cell repertoires in cytomegalovirus infection. TCRdb independently ran MiXCR on the reads; one entry per CDR3 protein. The sample carries hundreds of thousands of distinct CDR3 sequences, 20% to 25% recorded once. This clonotype was detected ten times or more. This CDR3 is built from 16 residues. Germline loops: CDR1 SEHNR, CDR2 FQNEAQ (reference sequence). V lost 10 bases, J lost 5 bases, and 14 bases stayed unmatched. Specimen: CD8+ T cells from PBMCs. The chain employs TRBV7-9 and TRBJ2-3, with TRBD1 matching over 11 bases. The clonotype originates from a human donor in good health (CMV status not recorded). Some clones in this sample may be carry-over from other donors' samples. CDR3 in amino acids: CATDLAGQGAIDTQYF. For the CDR3, the DNA is TGTGCCACGGATTTAGCCGGACAGGGGGCAATAGATACGCAGTATTTT.